The entry below describes one T cell receptor beta chain. The table came from immunoSEQ multiplex PCR; TCRdb's copy has only in-frame clones and leaves some out. The sample contains 95,000 to 150,000 clones, 93% of which appear only once. These data belong to a study of OX40 agonist ivuxolimab in advanced cancers. V lost 2 bases to trimming and J lost 7 bases, with 12 bases between them. CDR1 and CDR2 from the germline V gene are SGHRS and YFSETQ. CDR3 length: 14 amino acids. The rearrangement links TRBV5-1 to TRBJ1-4; D remains ambiguous. Material: CD4+ or CD8+ T cells sorted from blood, obtained in a trial of the OX40 agonist ivuxolimab. This TCR was recovered from an adult with an advanced solid tumor such as melanoma, head and neck, liver or kidney cancer. CDR3 nucleotide sequence: TGCGCCAGCAGCTTCCAAGGGATTAGTGAAAAACTGTTTTTT. Protein: CASSFQGISEKLFF.